This T cell receptor beta chain came from a study of type 1 regulatory T cells. In the study overall: This in vitro CD4 product, T-allo10, is enriched for Tr1 cells and alloantigen-specific.

The table lists this clonotype with a few counts. TCRdb called the reads again in MiXCR, with one record for every CDR3 protein. The profile shows some 89,000 distinct CDR3 sequences, 25% to 40% of them singletons. The CDR3 totals 12 residues. The V end lost 4 bases, the J end lost 8 bases, and 8 bases lay between the germline ends. The clonotype was recovered from a human donor in good health. What was sequenced was CD4+ T cells, either the whole sample or a sorted fraction (not recorded which). This rearrangement joins TRBV12-3 or TRBV12-4 to TRBJ2-2, with TRBD1 as a possible D gene (5 bases). CDR3 DNA sequence: TGTGCCAGCAGTTCACGGACAGGGGAGCTGTTTTTT. This codes for CASSSRTGELFF.